The 26 T cell receptor beta chains below come from one sample, sequenced in a study of cytomegalovirus exposure and HLA in healthy donors. Method: immunoSEQ multiplex PCR; TCRdb's copy keeps in-frame clones and lacks some. The sample lists 120,000 or so clones; about 91% were seen once. The sequenced sample consisted of PBMCs. These receptors came from a woman aged 18-29 years in good health and CMV-seronegative.

The chain is built from TRBV6-6 and TRBJ1-5, with a tentative D call TRBD1 (5 bases). Trimming removed 8 bases from V and 7 bases from J, with 21 bases in between. The germline V gene encodes CDR1 MNHNY and CDR2 SVGAGI (reference sequence). The CDR3 runs to 15 residues. This chain's CDR3 is CASALGGSGLQPQHF. In nucleotides, the CDR3 is TGTGCCAGCGCACTCGGGGGGTCTGGCCTGCAGCCCCAGCATTTT.

This clone came up once. The genes are TRBV4-2 and TRBJ2-2, with TRBD2 as a possible D gene (5 bases). The CDR3 is 16 residues long. V lost 1 base and J 1 base, leaving 10 bases between the germline ends. In germline, CDR1 is LGHNA, CDR2 YNFKEQ. The CDR3 sequence: CASSQGPSMNTGELFF. Written as DNA, the CDR3 is TGTGCCAGCAGCCAAGGCCCTAGCATGAACACCGGGGAGCTGTTTTTT.

The genes are TRBV10-1 and TRBJ2-1; D might be TRBD1 (5 bases). V lost 0 bases to trimming and J lost 5 bases, with 11 bases between them. The CDR3 covers 15 residues. The germline gives CDR1 WNHNN, CDR2 SYGVQD (reference sequence). The CDR3: CASSESRGADNEQFF. CDR3 coding DNA: TGCGCCAGCAGTGAGTCCCGTGGGGCGGACAATGAGCAGTTCTTC.

The chain has TRBV19 and TRBJ1-5, with D tentatively TRBD1 (5 bases). Germline V lookup: CDR1 LNHDA, CDR2 SQIVND (reference sequence). Trimming removed 4 bases from V and 8 bases from J, with 18 bases in between. The CDR3 has 15 amino acids. CDR3 nucleotides: TGTGCCAGTAGTAGATCCGGGACTAGAGGAGAGCCCCAGCATTTT. The encoded protein is CASSRSGTRGEPQHF.

Only one count was recorded for this clone. The chain recombines TRBV6-1 with TRBJ1-1, with TRBD1 as a possible D gene (5 bases). Trimming left V 2 bases short and J 3 bases short, with 10 bases between. The CDR3 is 14 amino acids. Per the germline V gene, CDR1 is MNHNS and CDR2 is SASEGT. The CDR3 DNA sequence: TGTGCCAGCAGTGAACCCCCAGGGCACACTGAAGCTTTCTTT. It encodes CASSEPPGHTEAFF.

This sequence joins TRBV28 and TRBJ1-2, with 7 bases identical to TRBD1. V trimming: 3 bases; J trimming: 6 bases; junction bases outside the gene matches: 10. The length of the CDR3 is 15 residues. CDR1 is MDHEN and CDR2 is SYDVKM in the germline V gene. The CDR3 reads CASSFLRQGGNGYTF. The CDR3, as DNA: TGTGCCAGCAGTTTTCTTAGACAGGGTGGGAATGGCTACACCTTC.

The chain combines TRBV27 with TRBJ1-6; D remains unclear. The V and J ends lost 1 base and 6 bases respectively, with 16 bases between them. Per germline, CDR1 MNHEY and CDR2 SMNVEV (reference sequence). This CDR3 has 17 amino acids. CDR3: CASSLWAGSPTNSPLHF. The CDR3 DNA follows: TGTGCCAGCAGTTTATGGGCCGGATCCCCAACTAATTCACCCCTCCACTTT.

The chain recombines TRBV14 with TRBJ2-1; 9 bases align to TRBD2. CDR3 length equals 13 residues. Germline V gene sequence: CDR1 SGHDN, CDR2 FVKESK. V lost 9 bases and J lost 7; bases outside the gene matches: 7. The CDR3 bases are TGTGCCAGTGGCGGGGGGGCCGGGAATGAGCAGTTCTTC. Amino acid sequence: CASGGGAGNEQFF. The full variable domain, in which reference TRBV14 and TRBJ2-1 provide the parts outside the CDR3, is EAGVTQFPSHSVIEKGQTVTLRCDPISGHDNLYWYRRVMGKEIKFLLHFVKESKQDESGMPNNRFLAERTGGTYSTLKVQPAELEDSGVYFCASGGGAGNEQFFGPGTRLTVL.

V gene TRBV20-1 combines with J gene TRBJ2-3, with D maybe TRBD1 (5 bases). CDR3 length: 11 residues. Germline V gene sequence: CDR1 DFQATT, CDR2 SNEGSKA (reference sequence). The ends were cut back, 7 bases at V and 6 bases at J, with 11 bases in the middle. The CDR3 loop is CSVRAGDTQYF. The CDR3 DNA sequence: TGCAGTGTAAGGGCAGGGGATACGCAGTATTTT.

This clone was found once. This chain links TRBV19 with TRBJ1-5; 10 bases fit TRBD1. The CDR3 loop spans 16 amino acids. From germline, CDR1 is LNHDA and CDR2 SQIVND (reference sequence). Trimming removed 5 bases from V and 5 bases from J; junction bases left unmatched: 9. The CDR3 DNA sequence: TGTGCCAGTAGTCCTCTCGACAGGGGGCAAGATCAGCCCCAGCATTTT. Amino acids: CASSPLDRGQDQPQHF.

The chain joins TRBV7-7 to TRBJ2-3, with D perhaps TRBD1 (5 bases). This CDR3 region has 13 residues. Trimming pared 5 bases from V and 4 bases from J, leaving 10 bases between. Germline CDR1 is SSHAT and CDR2 is FNYEAQ (reference sequence). CDR3 sequence reads: CASSPKGPDTQYF. The DNA for the CDR3 is TGTGCCAGCAGCCCGAAGGGGCCAGATACGCAGTATTTT.

The chain couples TRBV6-5 to TRBJ2-1; D unclear. This CDR3 has 15 amino acids. Trimming pared 5 bases from V and 0 bases from J, leaving 11 bases between. Germline values: CDR1 MNHEY, CDR2 SVGAGI. Here the CDR3 reads CASSPTTSSYNEQFF. The CDR3 bases are TGTGCCAGCAGTCCTACTACGAGCTCCTACAATGAGCAGTTCTTC.

This clone was picked up a small number of times. The chain uses TRBV6-5 and TRBJ1-1; D is ambiguous. The V end was cut by 7 bases, the J end by 8 bases, with 17 bases between. The CDR3 is made up of 13 amino acids. The V gene's germline CDR1 is MNHEY and CDR2 SVGAGI. The CDR3 coding sequence is TGTGCCAGCACCCTGGCACGGAGGACCGAAGCTTTCTTT. It translates to CASTLARRTEAFF.

The chain carries TRBV5-1 and TRBJ2-5; TRBD1 might be the D (5 bases). The CDR3 sequence is 13 residues long. CDR1 is SGHRS, CDR2 YFSETQ, per germline. The V gene lost 5 bases and the J gene lost 5 bases, with 13 bases spanning the gap. The CDR3 reads CASRNQGEETQYF. CDR3 bases: TGCGCCAGCAGGAATCAGGGCGAGGAGACCCAGTACTTC.

The J gene is TRBJ1-5, the V gene TRBV6-5; D remains ambiguous. The ends were cut back, 2 bases at V and 3 bases at J, with 8 bases in the middle. The CDR3 is 14 amino acids. The germline V gene encodes CDR1 MNHEY and CDR2 SVGAGI. The DNA for the CDR3 is TGTGCCAGCAGTTACGCAGGTAACAATCAGCCCCAGCATTTT. It yields the protein CASSYAGNNQPQHF.

This chain uses TRBV30 with TRBJ1-1; 10 bases align to TRBD1. The CDR3 has 17 amino acids. Trimming cost V 2 bases and J 0 bases; bases outside gene matches: 9. CDR1 and CDR2 (germline): GTSNPN, SVGIG (reference sequence). The CDR3 bases are TGTGCCTGGAGTACGGACAGGGGGTTCTCGGTGAACACTGAAGCTTTCTTT. Translating gives CAWSTDRGFSVNTEAFF.

The chain carries TRBV7-8 and TRBJ2-7; 8 bases align to TRBD1. This CDR3 spans 14 amino acids. V dropped 5 bases and J dropped 1; count of bases not matched to a gene: 4. Germline CDR1 reads SGHVS; CDR2 reads FQNEAQ. As DNA, the CDR3 is TGTGCCAGCAGCCCCCGGGACAGGTCCTACGAGCAGTACGTC. This codes for CASSPRDRSYEQYV.

V usage is TRBV6-1 and J usage is TRBJ2-3; D perhaps matches TRBD1 (6 bases). Between the trimmed V and J ends, which lost 5 bases and 5 bases, there was a span of 14 bases. The CDR3 extends over 14 amino acids. Germline CDR1 is MNHNS and CDR2 is SASEGT. CDR3 in DNA: TGTGCCAGCAGTCACAGGGAAGGCAGAGATACGCAGTATTTT. Amino acids: CASSHREGRDTQYF.

This rearrangement joins TRBV15 to TRBJ2-1, with TRBD2 identical over 8 bases. This CDR3 contains 16 residues. J was trimmed by 6 bases and V by 3 bases; bases with no gene match: 10. CDR1 is LNHNV, CDR2 YYDKDF, per germline (reference sequence). This chain's CDR3 is CATSRDGGVNGNEQFF. CDR3 DNA sequence: TGTGCCACCAGCAGGGACGGGGGGGTTAATGGCAATGAGCAGTTCTTC.

The CDR3 is CASSLFPLDTNTGELFF. The CDR3 nucleotides read TGTGCCAGCAGTTTATTCCCACTCGATACCAACACCGGGGAGCTGTTTTTT. The rearrangement joins TRBV28 to TRBJ2-2; no reliable D call. Germline CDR1 reads MDHEN; CDR2 reads SYDVKM. V was clipped by 1 base and J by 2 bases, with 14 bases between them. The CDR3 totals 17 residues.

This rearrangement joins TRBV28 to TRBJ1-5; D gene uncertain. The CDR3 is made up of 12 amino acids. The V and J ends lost 2 bases and 15 bases respectively, with 14 bases between them. CDR1 is MDHEN, CDR2 SYDVKM, per germline. The CDR3 protein is CASSLGSWRRHF. The CDR3 DNA reads TGTGCCAGCAGTTTAGGGAGTTGGCGGAGGCATTTT.

V gene TRBV20-1 combines with J gene TRBJ1-2, with D unclear. CDR3 size: 11 residues. Deletions cut 6 bases from V and 4 bases from J, with 9 bases between. From germline, CDR1 is DFQATT and CDR2 SNEGSKA (reference sequence). The CDR3 sequence: CSARRGYGYTF. CDR3 in DNA: TGCAGTGCCCGTCGCGGCTATGGCTACACCTTC.

The chain recombines TRBV29-1 with TRBJ1-2; no definite D call. CDR3 length: 14 residues. Looked up from germline, CDR1 is SQVTM and CDR2 is ANQGSEA. The V end lost 3 bases, the J end lost 6 bases, and 17 bases lay between the germline ends. CDR3: CSVDYRGSGDGYTF. The CDR3 coding sequence is TGCAGCGTTGATTATCGGGGTTCGGGCGATGGCTACACCTTC.

The table lists this clone with a few counts. The chain uses TRBV14 and TRBJ1-1; weak D call: TRBD1 (5 bases). The V gene lost 3 bases and the J gene lost 14 bases, with 16 bases spanning the gap. Germline lookup yields CDR1 SGHDN and CDR2 FVKESK. CDR3 length equals 12 residues. DNA of the CDR3: TGTGCCAGCAGCCAGGGGGGGGTTGTGGAGTTCTTT. Its protein is CASSQGGVVEFF.

The chain recombines TRBV15 with TRBJ2-1; D is perhaps TRBD2 (6 bases). The CDR3 totals 17 residues. Germline V lookup: CDR1 LNHNV, CDR2 YYDKDF (reference sequence). V dropped 7 bases and J dropped 4 bases, with 23 bases sitting between them. The CDR3: CATTKGPSRGSYNEQFF. In nucleotides, the CDR3 is TGTGCCACCACCAAGGGACCGTCACGGGGGAGTTACAATGAGCAGTTCTTC.

This clone was found once. In DNA form, the CDR3 reads TGTGCCAGCAGTGCCCCGACAGGGGATGGAAACACCATATATTTT. The encoded protein is CASSAPTGDGNTIYF. The genes are TRBV25-1 and TRBJ1-3; 8 nucleotides match TRBD1. The germline V gene encodes CDR1 MGHDK and CDR2 SYGVNS. The J segment lost 3 bases and the V segment lost 4 bases, leaving 5 bases of the junction unmatched. The CDR3 loop spans 15 amino acids. Drawing the rest from reference TRBV25-1 and TRBJ1-3, the complete variable domain is EADIYQTPRYLVIGTGKKITLECSQTMGHDKMYWYQQDPGMELHLIHYSYGVNSTEKGDLSSESTVSRIRTEHFPLTLESARPSHTSQYLCASSAPTGDGNTIYFGEGSWLTVV.